These 10 T cell receptor beta chains were all obtained from the same sample, sequenced in a study of cytomegalovirus exposure and HLA in healthy donors (dated by TCRdb to 2016 to 2017). Libraries were made using the immunoSEQ multiplex PCR assay. TCRdb provides this immuneACCESS table in a form limited to in-frame rearrangements. Some clones are lacking; in checked studies, under half of them reflect an unresolved V gene, and why the rest are absent is not known. The sample contains roughly 59,000 clones, about 95% of them found a single time. 6.5% to 9% of the sample is held by the ten biggest clonotypes. Source material: PBMCs. All receptors come from a woman aged 18-29 years in good health and CMV-seropositive.

The V call is TRBV15, the J call TRBJ2-7; no definite D call. CDR1 is LNHNV, CDR2 YYDKDF, per germline (reference sequence). Trimming stripped 0 bases from V and 2 bases from J, with 11 bases between. This CDR3 comprises 15 residues. Here the CDR3 reads CATSRDHGQTYEQYF. The DNA for the CDR3 is TGTGCCACCAGCAGAGATCATGGCCAAACCTACGAGCAGTACTTC.

The chain is built from TRBV29-1 and TRBJ2-3; 11 nucleotides line up with TRBD2. J was trimmed by 4 bases and V by 1 base; bases with no gene match: 4. Germline loops: CDR1 SQVTM, CDR2 ANQGSEA. The CDR3 sequence is 15 residues long. Here the CDR3 reads CSVEATSGSSDTQYF. CDR3 sequence (DNA): TGCAGCGTTGAAGCCACTAGCGGGAGTTCAGATACGCAGTATTTT.

The chain joins TRBV18 to TRBJ2-7, with 9 bases aligning to TRBD2. Germline assignment: CDR1 KGHSH and CDR2 LQKENI. This CDR3 contains 14 residues. Trimming took 3 bases from V and 4 from J; bases not matched to a gene: 4. The CDR3 is CASSPSGGTYEQYF. The CDR3 DNA is TGTGCCAGCTCACCGAGCGGGGGGACGTACGAGCAGTACTTC.

The V and J genes are TRBV30 and TRBJ2-7; 10 bases are a match to TRBD2. The length of the CDR3 is 14 residues. V was clipped by 5 bases and J by 2 bases; unmatched bases: 6. CDR1 and CDR2 (germline): GTSNPN, SVGIG (reference sequence). CDR3 coding DNA: TGTGCCTGGGCTGCTAGCGGGAGCCCCTACGAGCAGTACTTC. This sequence encodes CAWAASGSPYEQYF.

In DNA, the CDR3 is TGCGCCAGCAGCCTGCTAGTAGCGGGAGGTGCCTCCTACGAGCAGTACTTC. This codes for CASSLLVAGGASYEQYF. The rearrangement links TRBV5-1 to TRBJ2-7; 10 bases map to TRBD2. With 4 bases clipped from V and 0 bases from J, the junction kept 10 bases outside the gene matches. Germline V gives CDR1 SGHRS, CDR2 YFSETQ. The CDR3 sequence is 17 residues long.

The genes are TRBV28 and TRBJ2-5; maybe TRBD1 (6 bases). This CDR3 has 13 amino acids. Germline V CDR1 and CDR2: MDHEN, SYDVKM. The V and J ends lost 6 bases and 4 bases respectively, with 12 bases between them. The CDR3 region is CASSSRGIETQYF. The CDR3 nucleotides are TGTGCCAGCAGCTCCAGGGGCATAGAGACCCAGTACTTC.

This sequence joins TRBV18 and TRBJ2-5; unclear D gene. The V and J ends lost 4 bases and 2 bases respectively, with 20 bases between them. This CDR3 is 17 amino acids long. Germline V gene sequence: CDR1 KGHSH, CDR2 LQKENI. The CDR3: CASSRNIVSTPQETQYF. CDR3 nucleotide sequence: TGTGCCAGCTCACGAAATATAGTGTCAACCCCGCAAGAGACCCAGTACTTC.

The chain recombines TRBV19 with TRBJ2-5; 10 bases map to TRBD1. V lost 8 bases to trimming and J lost 4 bases; unmatched junction nucleotides: 7. Per germline, CDR1 LNHDA and CDR2 SQIVND (reference sequence). The CDR3 has 14 amino acids. CDR3 in DNA: TGTGCCAGTGGGACAGGGGACCAGCGAGAGACCCAGTACTTC. The encoded protein is CASGTGDQRETQYF.

The rearrangement uses TRBV7-9 and TRBJ2-7; tentative D call: TRBD1 (5 bases). CDR1 is SEHNR, CDR2 FQNEAQ, per germline (reference sequence). The CDR3 runs to 14 residues. Trimming cost V 2 bases and J 6 bases, with 14 bases left between them. The CDR3 spells CASSLIGAAGEQYF. DNA for the CDR3: TGTGCCAGCAGCTTAATTGGGGCCGCAGGCGAGCAGTACTTC.

The chain carries TRBV27 and TRBJ2-1; TRBD1 matches at 9 bases. CDR3 length equals 19 residues. Germline CDR1 MNHEY, CDR2 SMNVEV (reference sequence). The V segment lost 3 bases and the J segment 0 bases; nucleotides outside the gene matches: 12. The CDR3, as DNA: TGTGCCAGCAGTTTGCCGGGACAGGGTAGGATCAGCTCCTACAATGAGCAGTTCTTC. This translates into CASSLPGQGRISSYNEQFF.